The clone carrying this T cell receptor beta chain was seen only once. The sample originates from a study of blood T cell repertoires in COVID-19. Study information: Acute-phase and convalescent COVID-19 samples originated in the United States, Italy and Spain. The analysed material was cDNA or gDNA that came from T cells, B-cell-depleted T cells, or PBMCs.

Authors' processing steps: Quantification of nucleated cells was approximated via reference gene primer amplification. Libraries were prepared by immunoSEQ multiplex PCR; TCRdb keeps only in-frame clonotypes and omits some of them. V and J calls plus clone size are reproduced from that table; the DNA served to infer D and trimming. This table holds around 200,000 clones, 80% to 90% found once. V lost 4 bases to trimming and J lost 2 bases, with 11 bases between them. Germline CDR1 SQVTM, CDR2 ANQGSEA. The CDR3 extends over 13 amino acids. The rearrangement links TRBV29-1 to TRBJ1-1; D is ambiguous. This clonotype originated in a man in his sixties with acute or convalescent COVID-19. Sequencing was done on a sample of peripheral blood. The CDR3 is CSVAVTDNTEAFF. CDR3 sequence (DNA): TGCAGCGTTGCTGTCACAGACAACACTGAAGCTTTCTTT. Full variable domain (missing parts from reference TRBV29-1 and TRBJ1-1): SAVISQKPSRDICQRGTSLTIQCQVDSQVTMMFWYRQQPGQSLTLIATANQGSEATYESGFVIDKFPISRPNLTFSTLTVSNMSPEDSSIYLCSVAVTDNTEAFFGQGTRLTVV.